Listed here are 32 T cell receptor beta chains from one sample, sequenced in a study of cytomegalovirus exposure and HLA in healthy donors. With 60 Vbeta and 13 Jbeta primers, the PCR was carried out. Assay used: immunoSEQ multiplex PCR; TCRdb lists only in-frame clones, some missing. This table holds around 120,000 clones, about 82% found once. The material sequenced was PBMCs. The receptors were gathered from a boy aged 5-17 years in good health and CMV-seronegative.

In its sample, this clone was seen a few times. The rearrangement links TRBV27 to TRBJ2-5; 10 bases map to TRBD2. J lost 6 bases, V lost 4 bases, and 8 bases had no gene match. The CDR3 has 15 residues. Germline lookup yields CDR1 MNHEY and CDR2 SMNVEV (reference sequence). This CDR3 is CASSWGPSGSKTQYF. The CDR3 region has the DNA TGTGCCAGCAGTTGGGGGCCTAGCGGGAGTAAGACCCAGTACTTC.

The chain employs TRBV19 and TRBJ1-1; tentatively, D is TRBD1 (6 bases). V was trimmed by 4 bases and J by 7 bases, leaving 22 bases between them. CDR3 size: 16 residues. Germline lookup yields CDR1 LNHDA and CDR2 SQIVND (reference sequence). The CDR3 DNA is TGTGCCAGTAGTACCCCACCTACTACCGGGACACTTGAAGCTTTCTTT. This gives the protein CASSTPPTTGTLEAFF.

The chain employs TRBV15 and TRBJ2-2, with a tentative D call TRBD1 (5 bases). Germline V lookup: CDR1 LNHNV, CDR2 YYDKDF (reference sequence). The CDR3 is 17 amino acids. Deletions cut 5 bases from V and 7 bases from J, with 23 bases between. CDR3 sequence: CATSDDRLPVGHGELFF. The CDR3 DNA is TGTGCCACCAGCGATGACCGGCTACCAGTGGGGCACGGGGAGCTGTTTTTT.

The CDR3 nucleotides read TGTGCCAGCAGCGACGGGAGAGGGGAGCTGTTTTTT. Translated: CASSDGRGELFF. The chain links TRBV6-1 to TRBJ2-2, with a possible D match to TRBD2 (6 bases). The CDR3 is 12 amino acids. The V end lost 6 bases, the J end lost 8 bases, and 10 bases lay between the germline ends. Germline-derived CDR1 and CDR2 are MNHNS and SASEGT.

CDR3 DNA: TGCAGCTCAGAAGCCCAGCGGGTGGTACTAAATACGCAGTATTTT. It codes for CSSEAQRVVLNTQYF. The rearrangement links TRBV29-1 to TRBJ2-3, with TRBD2 as a possible D gene (6 bases). Germline CDR1 and CDR2: SQVTM and ANQGSEA. This CDR3 contains 15 residues. Trimming took 8 bases from V and 7 from J, leaving 25 bases between them.

A few counts support this clone. The V and J genes are TRBV10-3 and TRBJ2-2; TRBD1 aligns across 7 bases. V was clipped by 2 bases and J by 0 bases; unmatched bases: 0. The CDR3 is 15 amino acids. Germline values: CDR1 ENHRY, CDR2 SYGVKD. CDR3 amino acids: CAISETGANTGELFF. CDR3 coding DNA: TGTGCCATCAGTGAGACAGGGGCGAACACCGGGGAGCTGTTTTTT.

This clone was counted only a few times. The genes are TRBV15 and TRBJ1-5; perhaps TRBD1 as D (5 bases). The CDR3 extends over 16 amino acids. The ends were cut back, 0 bases at V and 8 bases at J, with 17 bases in the middle. The V gene's germline CDR1 is LNHNV and CDR2 YYDKDF (reference sequence). The DNA of the CDR3 is TGTGCCACCAGCAGAGATCAGGAGACAGCGTATGAGCCCCAGCATTTT. Protein sequence: CATSRDQETAYEPQHF.

This chain connects TRBV2 to TRBJ1-1; TRBD1 matches at 8 bases. V dropped 3 bases and J dropped 12; count of bases not matched to a gene: 18. Germline values: CDR1 SNHLY, CDR2 FYNNEI. This CDR3 contains 16 residues. CDR3 region: CASSDPTGASPEVTFF. The CDR3 coding sequence is TGTGCCAGCAGTGATCCGACAGGGGCTTCCCCGGAGGTGACTTTCTTT.

V is TRBV7-8 and J is TRBJ2-1; TRBD2 aligns across 12 bases. After removal of 5 bases from V and 9 bases from J, the junction contained 8 bases not matched to a gene. Germline V gives CDR1 SGHVS, CDR2 FQNEAQ. CDR3 length: 15 amino acids. This CDR3 reads CASSRLAGVFGEQFF. The CDR3 DNA reads TGTGCCAGCAGCAGACTAGCGGGAGTGTTCGGTGAGCAGTTCTTC. Using reference TRBV7-8 and TRBJ2-1 for the parts outside the CDR3, the full variable domain is GAGVSQSPRYKVAKRGQDVALRCDPISGHVSLFWYQQALGQGPEFLTYFQNEAQLDKSGLPSDRFFAERPEGSVSTLKIQRTQQEDSAVYLCASSRLAGVFGEQFFGPGTRLTVL.

This chain uses TRBV30 with TRBJ1-1; no clear D. The CDR3 length is 11 residues. Trimming shortened V by 0 bases and J by 5 bases, and 4 bases separated the two germline ends. The germline CDR1 and CDR2 sequences are GTSNPN and SVGIG (reference sequence). CDR3 residues: CAWSVQTEAFF. CDR3 in DNA: TGTGCCTGGAGTGTCCAGACTGAAGCTTTCTTT.

As DNA, the CDR3 is TGTGCCAGCAGCTTGAACCAGGGAAGTTACCATGGCTACACCTTC. Protein product: CASSLNQGSYHGYTF. V usage is TRBV11-2 and J usage is TRBJ1-2; the D gene is possibly TRBD1 (5 bases). This CDR3 spans 15 amino acids. CDR1 SGHAT and CDR2 FQNNGV come from the germline V gene. V gave up 3 bases and J gave up 6 bases, with 17 bases separating them.

The V and J genes are TRBV5-6 and TRBJ1-4; a possible D gene is TRBD1 (6 bases). The CDR3 contains 14 residues. Trimming pared 0 bases from V and 7 bases from J, leaving 10 bases between. Germline V lookup: CDR1 SGHDT, CDR2 YYEEEE. CDR3 region: CASSLGTVPEKLFF. The CDR3 DNA reads as TGTGCCAGCAGCTTGGGGACAGTCCCTGAAAAACTGTTTTTT.

The chain has TRBV5-1 and TRBJ2-7; 12 bases are a match to TRBD2. V lost 3 bases, J lost 5 bases, and 12 bases stayed unmatched. The CDR3 extends over 17 amino acids. Germline V gene data show CDR1 as SGHRS and CDR2 as YFSETQ. Here the CDR3 reads CASSSSTSTSGSNEQYF. CDR3 DNA: TGCGCCAGCAGCTCCAGCACATCGACTAGCGGGAGTAACGAGCAGTACTTC.

The chain's CDR3 is CASSFQRATDTQYF. The CDR3 bases are TGTGCCAGCAGCTTCCAGCGGGCGACAGATACGCAGTATTTT. This chain links TRBV11-2 with TRBJ2-3; weak D call: TRBD2 (6 bases). Germline CDR1 reads SGHAT; CDR2 reads FQNNGV. This CDR3 has 14 residues. V was shortened by 3 bases and J by 3 bases, with 10 bases between the two germline ends. The whole variable domain, remainder taken from reference TRBV11-2 and TRBJ2-3, is EAGVAQSPRYKIIEKRQSVAFWCNPISGHATLYWYQQILGQGPKLLIQFQNNGVVDDSQLPKDRFSAERLKGVDSTLKIQPAKLEDSAVYLCASSFQRATDTQYFGPGTRLTVL.

V is TRBV30 and J is TRBJ2-3; D unresolved. V lost 3 bases, J lost 4 bases, and 5 bases lay in between. CDR1 GTSNPN and CDR2 SVGIG come from the germline V gene (reference sequence). CDR3 length equals 11 residues. CDR3 bases: TGTGCCTGGAGCGAGGCAGATACGCAGTATTTT. Residues: CAWSEADTQYF.

This sequence joins TRBV11-2 and TRBJ1-2; 7 nucleotides match TRBD1. Germline loops: CDR1 SGHAT, CDR2 FQNNGV. This CDR3 contains 15 residues. Trimming at V came to 0 bases and at J to 6 bases, leaving 7 bases not matched to a gene. The CDR3 coding sequence is TGTGCCAGCAGCTTAGATCCCGACAGGGTGGATGGCTACACCTTC. This translates into CASSLDPDRVDGYTF.

This chain connects TRBV30 to TRBJ1-5, with D perhaps TRBD1 (5 bases). Trimming left V 3 bases short and J 4 bases short, with 10 bases between. CDR1 and CDR2 (germline): GTSNPN, SVGIG (reference sequence). CDR3 length: 13 residues. Here the CDR3 reads CAWSHQGNQPQHF. Here the CDR3 DNA reads TGTGCCTGGAGCCACCAGGGAAATCAGCCCCAGCATTTT.

V is TRBV27 and J is TRBJ2-3; D remains ambiguous. Germline V gives CDR1 MNHEY, CDR2 SMNVEV (reference sequence). The length of the CDR3 is 12 residues. V was trimmed by 6 bases and J by 3 bases, leaving 7 bases between them. CDR3 residues: CASRDITDTQYF. For the CDR3, the DNA is TGTGCCAGCAGAGACATTACAGATACGCAGTATTTT.

This clone was observed a single time. The rearrangement links TRBV5-5 to TRBJ1-5, with 8 bases fitting TRBD1. The V segment lost 4 bases and the J segment 2 bases; nucleotides outside the gene matches: 8. Germline CDR1 and CDR2: SGHKS and YYEKEE (reference sequence). The CDR3 loop spans 16 amino acids. The CDR3 coding sequence is TGTGCCAGCAGCCTGAGTCCAGGGGGCGGCAATCAGCCCCAGCATTTT. Protein sequence: CASSLSPGGGNQPQHF.

This clone came up many times. The rearrangement uses TRBV6-4 and TRBJ2-1; 9 bases match TRBD2. V shed 4 bases, J shed 3 bases, and the junction held 4 bases outside the gene matches. This CDR3 has 15 residues. Per the germline V gene, CDR1 is MRHNA and CDR2 is SNTAGT. CDR3 sequence reads: CASSAAGGFYNEQFF. The CDR3 DNA sequence: TGTGCCAGCAGTGCCGCGGGAGGGTTCTACAATGAGCAGTTCTTC.

The chain combines TRBV4-3 with TRBJ2-1; TRBD2 matches 8 bases. Germline CDR1 LGHNA, CDR2 YSLEER. V shed 0 bases and J 4 bases; nucleotides not matched to a gene: 2. The CDR3 length is 15 residues. The CDR3 nucleotides are TGCGCCAGCAGCCAAGAAGGCGGGAGGTACAATGAGCAGTTCTTC. The encoded protein is CASSQEGGRYNEQFF.

The V and J genes are TRBV4-1 and TRBJ1-4, with D maybe TRBD1 (6 bases). Trimming cost V 0 bases and J 6 bases, with 14 bases left between them. Germline CDR1 and CDR2: MGHRA and YSYEKL. The CDR3 extends over 16 amino acids. The CDR3 reads CASSQDAAGVDEKLFF. The DNA for the CDR3 is TGCGCCAGCAGCCAAGATGCGGCAGGGGTGGATGAAAAACTGTTTTTT.

The chain combines TRBV6-1 with TRBJ2-1, with 15 positions matching TRBD2. From germline, CDR1 is MNHNS and CDR2 SASEGT. The V segment lost 5 bases and the J segment 2 bases; nucleotides outside the gene matches: 7. CDR3 length equals 18 residues. CDR3 bases: TGTGCCAGCAGTCAAGGACTAGCGGGAGGGGCTACCTACAATGAGCAGTTCTTC. Its protein is CASSQGLAGGATYNEQFF.

CDR3 residues: CASSLWAGGNTEAFF. The CDR3 coding sequence is TGTGCCAGCAGCTTATGGGCAGGGGGCAACACTGAAGCTTTCTTT. V gene TRBV7-9 combines with J gene TRBJ1-1; 8 bases are a match to TRBD1. Germline V lookup: CDR1 SEHNR, CDR2 FQNEAQ (reference sequence). The CDR3 length is 15 residues. V trimming: 2 bases; J trimming: 2 bases; junction bases outside the gene matches: 4.

This chain uses TRBV5-1 with TRBJ2-2; 7 nucleotides align to TRBD1. The trim removed 5 bases at V and 4 bases at J, leaving 5 bases unmatched. Looked up from germline, CDR1 is SGHRS and CDR2 is YFSETQ. The CDR3 has 14 residues. CDR3 loop: CASSSDRATGELFF. The CDR3 DNA reads as TGCGCCAGCAGTTCTGACAGGGCCACCGGGGAGCTGTTTTTT. The full variable domain, in which reference TRBV5-1 and TRBJ2-2 provide the parts outside the CDR3, is KAGVTQTPRYLIKTRGQQVTLSCSPISGHRSVSWYQQTPGQGLQFLFEYFSETQRNKGNFPGRFSGRQFSNSRSEMNVSTLELGDSALYLCASSSDRATGELFFGEGSRLTVL.

This chain links TRBV5-1 with TRBJ2-5; 13 bases match TRBD2. CDR1 is SGHRS and CDR2 is YFSETQ in the germline V gene. This CDR3 region has 16 residues. The V segment lost 3 bases and the J segment 4 bases; nucleotides outside the gene matches: 6. CDR3 loop: CASSSGLAGRGETQYF. The CDR3 DNA sequence: TGCGCCAGCAGCTCGGGACTAGCGGGAAGAGGAGAGACCCAGTACTTC.

This clone was counted a single time. The chain couples TRBV19 to TRBJ1-4; the D is unclear. The CDR3 spans 15 residues. Trimming stripped 3 bases from V and 4 bases from J, with 12 bases between. Per germline, CDR1 LNHDA and CDR2 SQIVND (reference sequence). In DNA, the CDR3 is TGTGCCAGTAGTATCGTGGCAGGAGGTAATGAAAAACTGTTTTTT. Translated: CASSIVAGGNEKLFF.

The rearrangement uses TRBV2 and TRBJ2-5, with 7 bases identical to TRBD1. Looked up from germline, CDR1 is SNHLY and CDR2 is FYNNEI. CDR3 length: 15 amino acids. The V segment lost 0 bases and the J segment 5 bases; nucleotides outside the gene matches: 6. CDR3 bases: TGTGCCAGCAGTGAAGCGCCCAGGGGGACCGAGACCCAGTACTTC. It specifies CASSEAPRGTETQYF.

The rearrangement joins TRBV7-2 to TRBJ2-5; 13 nucleotides match TRBD2. V lost 4 bases to trimming and J lost 2 bases; unmatched junction nucleotides: 4. The CDR3 contains 16 residues. From germline, CDR1 is SGHTA and CDR2 FQGNSA. The CDR3 DNA is TGTGCCAGCAGCTGGGGACTAGCGGGATCACAAGAGACCCAGTACTTC. Translating gives CASSWGLAGSQETQYF.

The chain recombines TRBV7-9 with TRBJ2-1, with D tentatively TRBD2 (5 bases). Germline V lookup: CDR1 SEHNR, CDR2 FQNEAQ (reference sequence). The CDR3 totals 15 residues. V lost 5 bases, J lost 3 bases, and 14 bases lay in between. As DNA, the CDR3 is TGTGCCAGCAGCGAACTAAGCGGAGGCTACAATGAGCAGTTCTTC. The encoded protein is CASSELSGGYNEQFF. Full variable domain (rest looked up from reference TRBV7-9 and TRBJ2-1): DTGVSQNPRHKITKRGQNVTFRCDPISEHNRLYWYRQTLGQGPEFLTYFQNEAQLEKSRLLSDRFSAERPKGSFSTLEIQRTEQGDSAMYLCASSELSGGYNEQFFGPGTRLTVL.

The chain couples TRBV5-4 to TRBJ2-1; weak D call: TRBD2 (5 bases). This CDR3 comprises 15 residues. CDR1 and CDR2 from the germline V gene are SGHNT and YYREEE (reference sequence). The V and J ends lost 3 bases and 4 bases respectively, with 14 bases between them. The CDR3 nucleotides read TGTGCCAGCAGCTCCTCTGGACTTCATTACAATGAGCAGTTCTTC. As protein: CASSSSGLHYNEQFF.

This chain connects TRBV19 to TRBJ2-1; 9 bases align to TRBD2. This CDR3 comprises 16 residues. V dropped 5 bases and J dropped 7; count of bases not matched to a gene: 12. Germline CDR1 reads LNHDA; CDR2 reads SQIVND (reference sequence). The CDR3 DNA reads as TGTGCCAGTAGTCCGCAGGGGACTAGCAGGGGAAATGAGCAGTTCTTC. It translates to CASSPQGTSRGNEQFF.